This TCR beta chain stems from a study of blood T cells in healthy people across ages. Trimming removed 4 bases from V and 8 bases from J, with 9 bases in between. The CDR3 is 12 amino acids. CDR1 and CDR2 from the germline V gene are MNHNS and SASEGT. This clonotype appeared a single time. Antigen unknown. Every donor gave ten milliliters of peripheral blood. Study results and limitations: Changes seen in expanded clonotypes were possibly confounded by donor CMV status left unknown. TCR beta diversity, measured per million T cells, fell in a roughly linear way with age. Diversity figures based on one million T cells were deemed too low.

The second PCR ran roughly 6 to 12 cycles with a sample-barcoded 5' primer and J-beta primers. Each CDR3 protein gets one entry after TCRdb re-called the 5' RACE reads with MiXCR. The sample holds 800,000 or so distinct CDR3 sequences; under 80% are singletons and the top ten take roughly 25%. Material for sequencing was blood. This TCR was sampled from a man aged 25 to 40 in good health. The rearrangement links TRBV6-1 to TRBJ2-1, with D possibly matching TRBD2 (5 bases). CDR3 bases: TGTGCCAGCAGTGGAAACGGGGATGAGCAGTTCTTC. Its protein is CASSGNGDEQFF.